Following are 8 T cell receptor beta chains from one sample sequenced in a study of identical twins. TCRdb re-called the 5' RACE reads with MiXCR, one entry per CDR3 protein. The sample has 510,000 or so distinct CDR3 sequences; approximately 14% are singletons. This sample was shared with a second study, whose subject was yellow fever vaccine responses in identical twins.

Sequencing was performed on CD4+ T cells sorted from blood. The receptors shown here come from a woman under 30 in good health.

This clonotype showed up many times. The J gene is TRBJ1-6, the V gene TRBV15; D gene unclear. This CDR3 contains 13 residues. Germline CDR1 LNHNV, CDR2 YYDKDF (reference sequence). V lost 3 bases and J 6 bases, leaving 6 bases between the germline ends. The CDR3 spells CATSSRLNSPLHF. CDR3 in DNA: TGTGCCACCAGCAGTCGGCTTAATTCACCCCTCCACTTT.

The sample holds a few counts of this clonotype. The CDR3 loop reads CASSLNWAASNTEAFF. CDR3 nucleotide sequence: TGCGCCAGCAGCTTGAACTGGGCCGCTAGCAACACTGAAGCTTTCTTT. The chain recombines TRBV5-1 with TRBJ1-1; D is undetermined. Germline V gene sequence: CDR1 SGHRS, CDR2 YFSETQ. Between the trimmed V and J ends, which lost 1 base and 2 bases, there was a span of 15 bases. CDR3 length: 16 amino acids.

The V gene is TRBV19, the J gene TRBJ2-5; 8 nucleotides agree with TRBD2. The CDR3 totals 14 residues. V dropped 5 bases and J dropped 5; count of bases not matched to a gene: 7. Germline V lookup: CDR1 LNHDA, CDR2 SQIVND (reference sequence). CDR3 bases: TGTGCCAGTAGTGAGTCGGGGGGGTGGGAGACCCAGTACTTC. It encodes CASSESGGWETQYF. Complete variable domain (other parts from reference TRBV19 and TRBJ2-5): DGGITQSPKYLFRKEGQNVTLSCEQNLNHDAMYWYRQDPGQGLRLIYYSQIVNDFQKGDIAEGYSVSREKKESFPLTVTSAQKNPTAFYLCASSESGGWETQYFGPGTRLLVL.

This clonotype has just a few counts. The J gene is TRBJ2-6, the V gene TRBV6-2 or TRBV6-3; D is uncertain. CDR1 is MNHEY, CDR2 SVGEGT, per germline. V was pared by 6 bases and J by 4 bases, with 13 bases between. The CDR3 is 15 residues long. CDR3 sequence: CASSRTASGANVLTF. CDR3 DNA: TGTGCCAGCAGCCGGACCGCGTCAGGGGCCAACGTCCTGACTTTC.

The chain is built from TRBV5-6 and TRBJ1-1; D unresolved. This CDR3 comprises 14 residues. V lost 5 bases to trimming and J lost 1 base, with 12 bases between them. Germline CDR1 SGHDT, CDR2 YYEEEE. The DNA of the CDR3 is TGTGCCAGCAGTAGGGTACTCCAGAACACTGAAGCTTTCTTT. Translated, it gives CASSRVLQNTEAFF.

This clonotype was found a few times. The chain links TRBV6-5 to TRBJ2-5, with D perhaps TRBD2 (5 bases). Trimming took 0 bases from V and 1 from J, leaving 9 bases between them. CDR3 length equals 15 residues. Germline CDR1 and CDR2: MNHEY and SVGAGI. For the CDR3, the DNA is TGTGCCAGCAGTTACTCGAGGGCAGTCCAAGAGACCCAGTACTTC. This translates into CASSYSRAVQETQYF.

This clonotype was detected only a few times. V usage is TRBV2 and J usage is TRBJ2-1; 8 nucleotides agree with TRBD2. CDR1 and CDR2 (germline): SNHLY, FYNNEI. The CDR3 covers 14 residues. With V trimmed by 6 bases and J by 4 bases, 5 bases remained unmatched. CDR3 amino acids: CASSGTRSYNEQFF. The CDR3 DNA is TGTGCCAGCAGCGGGACTAGATCATACAATGAGCAGTTCTTC.

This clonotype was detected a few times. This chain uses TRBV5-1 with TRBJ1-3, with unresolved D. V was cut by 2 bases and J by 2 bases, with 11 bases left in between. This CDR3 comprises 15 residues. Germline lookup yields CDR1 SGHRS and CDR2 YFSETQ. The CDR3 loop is CASSLGSKPGNTIYF. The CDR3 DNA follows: TGCGCCAGCAGCTTAGGGTCAAAGCCTGGAAACACCATATATTTT.